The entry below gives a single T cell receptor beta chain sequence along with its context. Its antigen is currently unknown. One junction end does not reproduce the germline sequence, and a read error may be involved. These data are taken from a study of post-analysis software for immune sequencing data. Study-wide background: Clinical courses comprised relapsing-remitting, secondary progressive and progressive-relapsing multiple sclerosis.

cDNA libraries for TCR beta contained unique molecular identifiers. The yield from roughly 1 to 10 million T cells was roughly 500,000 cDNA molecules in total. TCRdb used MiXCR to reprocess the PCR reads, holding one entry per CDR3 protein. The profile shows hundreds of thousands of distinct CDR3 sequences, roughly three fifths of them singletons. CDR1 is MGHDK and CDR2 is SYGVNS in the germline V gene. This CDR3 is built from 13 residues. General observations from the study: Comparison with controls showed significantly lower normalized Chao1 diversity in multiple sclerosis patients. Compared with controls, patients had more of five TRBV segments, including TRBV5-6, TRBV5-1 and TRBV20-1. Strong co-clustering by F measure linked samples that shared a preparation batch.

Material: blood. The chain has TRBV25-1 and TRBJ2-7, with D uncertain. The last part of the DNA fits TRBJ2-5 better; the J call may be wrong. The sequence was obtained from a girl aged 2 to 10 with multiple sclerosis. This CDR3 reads CASSDPPQGTQYF. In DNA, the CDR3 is TGTGCCAGCAGTGACCCACCCCAAGGGACCCAGTACTTC.